The rows below give T cell receptor beta chains drawn from one sample of a study of post-analysis software for immune sequencing data. MiXCR, run by TCRdb on the PCR reads, gives a single entry per CDR3 protein. The repertoire holds hundreds of thousands of distinct CDR3 sequences, with around 64% as singletons. Input material: blood. The receptors derive from a girl aged 2 to 9 with multiple sclerosis. Both conserved end residues are part of each CDR3. The D gene is left open where the match is weak. Some rows mark clone size as missing; the rest say once, few, many or name a class of expanded clone.

>18|-|TRBD2|TRBJ2-3|TRBV7-9
CASSLSGGLAERTDTQYF
TGTGCCAGCAGCTTAAGCGGGGGACTAGCGGAGCGCACAGATACGCAGTATTTT
>14|once|-|TRBJ2-7|TRBV7-9
CASSSYDKPYEQYF
TGTGCCAGCAGCTCTTACGACAAACCCTACGAGCAGTACTTC
>12|-|-|TRBJ1-2|TRBV29-1
CSVDPVGDGYTF
TGCAGCGTTGACCCGGTTGGAGATGGCTACACCTTC
>14|few|-|TRBJ1-1|TRBV13
CASSLTGWNTEAFF
TGTGCCAGCAGCCTAACAGGGTGGAACACTGAAGCTTTCTTT
>14|few|-|TRBJ2-2|TRBV5-1
CASQGVFGTGELFF
TGCGCCAGCCAAGGGGTTTTTGGCACCGGGGAGCTGTTTTTT
>15|-|-|TRBJ1-1|TRBV29-1
CSVLHPGEGGAEAFF
TGCAGCGTTCTTCACCCCGGGGAGGGAGGGGCTGAAGCTTTCTTT
>13|-|-|TRBJ1-4|TRBV25-1
CASRGHSNEKLFF
TGTGCCAGCAGGGGACACTCTAATGAAAAACTGTTTTTT
>14|-|-|TRBJ2-1|TRBV6-2/TRBV6-3
CASSYSGQYNEQFF
TGTGCCAGCAGTTACTCAGGGCAGTACAATGAGCAGTTCTTC
>16|-|-|TRBJ2-3|TRBV29-1
CSVEDIRQERTDTQYF
TGCAGCGTTGAAGATATAAGACAGGAGCGCACAGATACGCAGTATTTT
>14|once|TRBD2|TRBJ2-3|TRBV10-3
CATGLASQTDTQYF
TGTGCCACGGGACTAGCGTCACAAACAGATACGCAGTATTTT
>14|-|-|TRBJ1-2|TRBV19
CASSIEWAGGGYTF
TGTGCCAGTAGTATCGAGTGGGCAGGAGGTGGCTACACCTTC
>13|few|-|TRBJ2-7|TRBV30
CAWRATGSYEQYF
TGTGCCTGGAGAGCGACTGGATCCTACGAGCAGTACTTC
>18|-|TRBD2|TRBJ2-1|TRBV6-1
CASIVGLGAGDQGNEQFF
TGTGCCAGCATAGTAGGTCTCGGTGCGGGGGACCAGGGCAATGAGCAGTTCTTC
>17|-|TRBD2|TRBJ2-1|TRBV6-2/TRBV6-3
CASSPVFTSGVNNEQFF
TGTGCCAGCAGCCCCGTATTCACTAGCGGGGTCAACAATGAGCAGTTCTTC
>19|few|TRBD2|TRBJ2-1|TRBV5-1
CASSPALAGGPLSYNEQFF
TGCGCCAGCAGCCCGGCTCTAGCGGGAGGGCCCCTCTCCTACAATGAGCAGTTCTTC
>13|-|-|TRBJ1-2|TRBV4-3
CASSRKIGYGYTF
TGCGCCAGCAGCCGAAAGATAGGCTATGGCTACACCTTC
>14|-|TRBD1|TRBJ1-6|TRBV11-2
CASSEDRGNSPLHF
TGTGCCAGCAGCGAAGACAGGGGGAATTCACCCCTCCACTTT
>15|-|-|TRBJ2-1|TRBV5-6
CASRYRAVGRNEQFF
TGTGCCAGCAGGTACCGGGCCGTAGGGCGCAATGAGCAGTTCTTC
>17|few|TRBD2|TRBJ2-1|TRBV20-1
CSARDFGGGAWYNEQFF
TGCAGTGCTAGAGATTTTGGCGGGGGGGCGTGGTACAATGAGCAGTTCTTC
>20|-|TRBD2|TRBJ2-1|TRBV4-1
CASSQAGGLAGNMIYNEQFF
TGCGCCAGCAGCCAAGCTGGAGGACTAGCGGGAAACATGATATACAATGAGCAGTTCTTC
>15|-|TRBD2|TRBJ2-1|TRBV12-3/TRBV12-4
CASSLAVTPGDEQFF
TGTGCCAGCAGTCTAGCGGTAACGCCTGGCGATGAGCAGTTCTTC
>13|-|-|TRBJ1-5|TRBV20-1
CSVQPRGNQPQHF
TGCAGTGTGCAACCCAGGGGTAATCAGCCCCAGCATTTT
>14|-|-|TRBJ1-1|TRBV12-3/TRBV12-4
CASRDGGRDTEAFF
TGTGCCAGTCGCGACGGGGGAAGAGACACTGAAGCTTTCTTT
>14|-|-|TRBJ1-6|TRBV12-3/TRBV12-4
CASSRTEGSSPLHF
TGTGCCAGCAGTAGAACAGAAGGTAGTTCACCCCTCCACTTT
>15|-|TRBD1|TRBJ2-7|TRBV4-1
CAGSRPGQGSYEQYF
TGCGCCGGCAGCCGCCCGGGACAGGGCTCTTACGAGCAGTACTTC
>14|-|TRBD1|TRBJ2-5|TRBV5-1
CASSLAYRGETQYF
TGCGCCAGCAGCTTGGCCTACAGGGGGGAGACCCAGTACTTC
>14|-|-|TRBJ2-5|TRBV7-6
CASSLIPSAGEQYF
TGTGCCAGCAGCTTAATTCCTAGCGCGGGTGAGCAGTACTTC
>14|-|TRBD1|TRBJ1-1|TRBV5-1
CASSKGQGGPEAFF
TGCGCCAGCAGCAAGGGACAGGGTGGGCCTGAAGCTTTCTTT
>15|once|-|TRBJ2-1|TRBV6-5
CASSYRPNSYNEQFF
TGTGCCAGCAGTTATAGGCCGAACTCCTACAATGAGCAGTTCTTC
>15|-|TRBD1|TRBJ1-5|TRBV6-2/TRBV6-3
CASSGQGASNQPQHF
TGTGCCAGCAGCGGACAGGGGGCAAGCAATCAGCCCCAGCATTTT
>14|-|-|TRBJ1-1|TRBV7-3
CASSLIAGNTEAFF
TGTGCCAGCAGCTTAATAGCAGGGAACACTGAAGCTTTCTTT
>14|-|TRBD2|TRBJ2-3|TRBV7-2
CASSFGLEGDTQYF
TGTGCCAGCAGCTTCGGACTAGAGGGAGATACGCAGTATTTT
>15|-|TRBD1|TRBJ2-1|TRBV9
CASSAAGTGGDEQFF
TGTGCCAGCAGCGCAGCCGGGACAGGTGGCGATGAGCAGTTCTTC
>16|-|-|TRBJ2-4|TRBV20-1
CSASQGKVMTKNIQYF
TGCAGTGCTTCACAGGGAAAGGTGATGACCAAAAACATTCAGTACTTC
>14|-|-|TRBJ1-2|TRBV5-1
CASSPDGPSYGYTF
TGCGCCAGCAGCCCGGACGGGCCCTCTTATGGCTACACCTTC
>12|-|-|TRBJ2-7|TRBV20-1
CSGSGSAYEQYF
TGCAGTGGCTCGGGCAGCGCCTACGAGCAGTACTTC
>17|-|TRBD2|TRBJ2-3|TRBV11-2
CASSFRTSGLSTDTQYF
TGTGCCAGCAGCTTTAGGACTAGCGGGCTGAGCACAGATACGCAGTATTTT
>14|few|-|TRBJ1-2|TRBV7-9
CASSFTPSNYGYTF
TGTGCCAGCAGCTTTACGCCGTCCAACTATGGCTACACCTTC
>16|-|TRBD2|TRBJ2-1|TRBV4-1
CASSQGRLLADNEQFF
TGCGCCAGCAGCCAAGGGAGGCTACTAGCGGACAATGAGCAGTTCTTC
>14|few|TRBD2|TRBJ2-7|TRBV20-1
CSARSLAGEYEQYF
TGCAGTGCTAGATCACTAGCGGGAGAGTACGAGCAGTACTTC
>15|-|-|TRBJ1-2|TRBV4-3
CASSQDFEANYGYTF
TGCGCCAGCAGCCAAGATTTCGAAGCTAACTATGGCTACACCTTC
>14|once|-|TRBJ2-5|TRBV3-1
CASSHGGAGETQYF
TGTGCCAGCAGCCATGGGGGGGCCGGAGAGACCCAGTACTTC
>17|few|-|TRBJ2-3|TRBV28
CASSPEGLGWRTDTQYF
TGTGCCAGCAGTCCCGAGGGCCTTGGGTGGCGCACAGATACGCAGTATTTT
>14|-|-|TRBJ2-7|TRBV10-3
CAISDSQSSYEQYF
TGTGCCATCAGTGACAGTCAAAGCTCCTACGAGCAGTACTTC
>17|-|TRBD1|TRBJ2-1|TRBV6-4
CANRNTTGGEDYNEQFF
TGTGCCAACCGTAACACAACAGGGGGCGAGGACTACAATGAGCAGTTCTTC
>14|-|-|TRBJ2-6|TRBV9
CASSDRGGVNVLTF
TGTGCCAGCAGCGACCGGGGTGGGGTCAACGTCCTGACTTTC
>16|-|-|TRBJ2-1|TRBV7-2
CASSPGTARGGNEQFF
TGTGCCAGCAGCCCCGGGACCGCGAGGGGGGGGAATGAGCAGTTCTTC
>14|-|TRBD1|TRBJ2-7|TRBV12-5
CASGLAGGSYEQYF
TGTGCTAGTGGTTTGGCAGGGGGCTCCTACGAGCAGTACTTC
>13|-|-|TRBJ1-1|TRBV29-1
CSVEQGLNTEAFF
TGCAGCGTTGAACAGGGCCTGAACACTGAAGCTTTCTTT
>16|-|TRBD2|TRBJ2-2|TRBV11-2
CASSSSSGLNTGELFF
TGTGCCAGCAGCTCCTCTAGCGGATTGAACACCGGGGAGCTGTTTTTT
>12|-|-|TRBJ1-2|TRBV20-1
CSAVRDPYGYTF
TGCAGTGCTGTTCGGGACCCCTATGGCTACACCTTC
>17|-|-|TRBJ2-3|TRBV20-1
CSARPHPQGGHRDTQYF
TGCAGTGCTAGACCCCACCCACAGGGGGGGCACAGGGATACGCAGTATTTT
>16|-|-|TRBJ1-2|TRBV9
CASSAPVDRQNYGYTF
TGTGCCAGCAGCGCACCCGTCGACCGGCAGAACTATGGCTACACCTTC
>13|-|-|TRBJ1-2|TRBV3-1
CASSQERGYGHTF
TGTGCCAGCAGCCAAGAGAGGGGCTATGGCCACACCTTC
>21|-|TRBD2|TRBJ2-4|TRBV6-5
CASSYAGLAGEWGRAKNIQYF
TGTGCCAGCAGTTACGCAGGACTAGCGGGAGAGTGGGGTAGAGCCAAAAACATTCAGTACTTC